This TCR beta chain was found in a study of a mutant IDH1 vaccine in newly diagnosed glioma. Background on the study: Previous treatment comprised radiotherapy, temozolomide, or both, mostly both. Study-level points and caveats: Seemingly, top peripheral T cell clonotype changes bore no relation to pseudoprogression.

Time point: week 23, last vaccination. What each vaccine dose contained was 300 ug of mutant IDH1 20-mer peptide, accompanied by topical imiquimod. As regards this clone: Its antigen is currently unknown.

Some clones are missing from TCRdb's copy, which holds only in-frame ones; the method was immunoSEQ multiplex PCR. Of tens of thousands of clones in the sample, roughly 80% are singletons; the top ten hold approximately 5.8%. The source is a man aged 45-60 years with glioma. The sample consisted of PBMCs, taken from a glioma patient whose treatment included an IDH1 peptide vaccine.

The CDR3: CASSFPSGLAKNIQYF. The CDR3 DNA reads TGTGCCAGTAGTTTTCCTAGCGGTCTAGCCAAAAACATTCAGTACTTC. The V gene is TRBV19, the J gene TRBJ2-4, with 7 positions matching TRBD2. Germline CDR1 reads LNHDA; CDR2 reads SQIVND (reference sequence). This CDR3 has 16 residues. Trimming at V came to 5 bases and at J to 0 bases, leaving 7 bases not matched to a gene.